This TCR beta chain appears in the sequencing data of a study of blood T cell repertoires in COVID-19. Across the whole study: The origin of the acute and convalescent COVID-19 samples was the United States, Italy and Spain. PBMCs, B-cell-depleted T cells, or T cells were the source of the cDNA or gDNA that made up the material.

Original analysis: It was from reference gene primer amplification that nucleated cell counts were estimated. Libraries were prepared by immunoSEQ multiplex PCR; TCRdb keeps only in-frame clonotypes and omits some of them. V and J calls and clone size are those listed in that table; D and trimming were worked out from the DNA. The sample has 85,000 to 130,000 clones, 71% seen once; the top ten hold more than 0.8%. This clonotype was sampled from a human donor with acute or convalescent COVID-19. The donor label of this sample is uncertain. The sequencing sample was made of peripheral blood.

The CDR3 loop reads CASSTSGLRETQYF. CDR3 nucleotides: TGTGCCAGTAGTACTAGCGGCCTACGAGAGACCCAGTACTTC. The chain employs TRBV19 and TRBJ2-5, with TRBD2 matching 7 bases. V dropped 4 bases and J dropped 4; count of bases not matched to a gene: 6. The CDR3 is made up of 14 amino acids. Germline V gene sequence: CDR1 LNHDA, CDR2 SQIVND (reference sequence).